Detailed here is one TCR beta chain. Its antigen is unidentified. Primers: 60 Vbeta forward and 13 Jbeta reverse. Produced via immunoSEQ multiplex PCR; TCRdb's table is partial and in-frame only. The table has about 190,000 clones, over 70% seen once. The data originate from a study of cytomegalovirus exposure and HLA in healthy donors. The study sampled nominally healthy donors, though unrecorded immune exposures were likely. Study-wide results and caveats: Some V segments (TRBV6-2 and TRBV6-3 among them) were excluded as indistinguishable. The classifier, whose performance was assessed in both the original and validation cohorts, reportedly diagnosed cytomegalovirus status with high specificity and sensitivity. An analysis done earlier found most TCR beta V segments productive about 87% or about 30% of the time.

CDR1 and CDR2 from the germline V gene are SEHNR and FQNEAQ (reference sequence). This CDR3 has 12 amino acids. The V end was cut by 8 bases, the J end by 7 bases, with 12 bases between. The sequence was collected from a man aged 45-60 years in good health and CMV-seronegative. The chain carries TRBV7-9 and TRBJ2-1; D call uncertain. Sequencing was carried out using PBMCs. The CDR3 here is CASLTPQNEQFF. The CDR3 DNA sequence: TGTGCCAGCTTAACACCTCAAAATGAGCAGTTCTTC.